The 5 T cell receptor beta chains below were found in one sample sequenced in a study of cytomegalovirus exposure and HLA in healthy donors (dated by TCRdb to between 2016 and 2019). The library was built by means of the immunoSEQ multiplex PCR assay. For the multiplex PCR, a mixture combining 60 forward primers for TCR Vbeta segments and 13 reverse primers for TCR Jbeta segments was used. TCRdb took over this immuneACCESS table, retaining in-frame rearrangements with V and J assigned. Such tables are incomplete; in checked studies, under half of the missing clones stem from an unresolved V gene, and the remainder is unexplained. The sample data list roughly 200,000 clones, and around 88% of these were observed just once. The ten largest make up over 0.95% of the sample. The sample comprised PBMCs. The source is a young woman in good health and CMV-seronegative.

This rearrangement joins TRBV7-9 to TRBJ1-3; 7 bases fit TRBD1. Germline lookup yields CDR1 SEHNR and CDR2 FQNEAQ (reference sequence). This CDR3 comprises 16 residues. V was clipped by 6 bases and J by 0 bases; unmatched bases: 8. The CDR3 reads CASRVTGQLSGNTIYF. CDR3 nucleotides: TGTGCCAGCAGGGTCACGGGACAGCTCTCTGGAAACACCATATATTTT.

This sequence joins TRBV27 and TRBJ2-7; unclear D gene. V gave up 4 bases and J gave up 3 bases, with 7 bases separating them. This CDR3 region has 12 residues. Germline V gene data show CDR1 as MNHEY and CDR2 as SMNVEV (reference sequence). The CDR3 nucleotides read TGTGCCAGCAGTTCCCTCGGCTACGAGCAGTACTTC. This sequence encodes CASSSLGYEQYF.

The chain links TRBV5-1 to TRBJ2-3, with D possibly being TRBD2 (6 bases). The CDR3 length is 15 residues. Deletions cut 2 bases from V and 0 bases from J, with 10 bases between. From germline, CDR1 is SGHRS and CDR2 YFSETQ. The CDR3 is CASSFTGASTDTQYF. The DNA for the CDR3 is TGCGCCAGCAGCTTTACGGGAGCGAGCACAGATACGCAGTATTTT.

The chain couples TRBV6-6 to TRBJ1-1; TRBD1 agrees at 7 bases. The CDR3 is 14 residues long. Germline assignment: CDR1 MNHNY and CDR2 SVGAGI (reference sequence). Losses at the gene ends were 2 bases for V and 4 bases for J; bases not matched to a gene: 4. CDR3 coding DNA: TGTGCCAGCAGTTACGAGGGGACAGCCACTGAAGCTTTCTTT. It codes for CASSYEGTATEAFF.

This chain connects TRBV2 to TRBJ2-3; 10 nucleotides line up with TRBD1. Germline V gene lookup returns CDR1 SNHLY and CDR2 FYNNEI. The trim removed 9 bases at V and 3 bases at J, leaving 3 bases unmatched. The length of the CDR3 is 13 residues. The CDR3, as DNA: TGTGCCAGAGGACAGGGGGTAACAGATACGCAGTATTTT. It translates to CARGQGVTDTQYF.